The 26 T cell receptor beta chains given below trace back to one sample, sequenced in a study of beta chain features in type 1 diabetes. Expressed TCRB transcripts were sequenced after all isolated RNA was converted to cDNA. Measured with immunoSEQ multiplex PCR; TCRdb has only the in-frame clones, and not every one. The sample lists approximately 250,000 clones, about 9.3% occurring once. The sequenced sample consisted of naive CD4+ T cells from blood. The receptors stem from a woman aged 18 to 35 in good health.

The rearrangement links TRBV7-9 to TRBJ1-2; D is perhaps TRBD1 (6 bases). Germline V gene sequence: CDR1 SEHNR, CDR2 FQNEAQ (reference sequence). V was clipped by 2 bases and J by 9 bases, with 7 bases between them. This CDR3 is 11 amino acids long. The CDR3 DNA sequence: TGTGCCAGCAGCTTACAGGGGAGCTACACCTTC. Translating it yields CASSLQGSYTF.

This chain joins TRBV9 and TRBJ2-7; D is perhaps TRBD1 (5 bases). CDR3 length equals 15 residues. With 0 bases removed from V and 0 bases from J, the gap between germline ends came to 10 bases. CDR1 and CDR2 from the germline V gene are SGDLS and YYNGEE. The CDR3 bases are TGTGCCAGCAGCGTAGAACAGGTCCCCTCCTACGAGCAGTACTTC. This sequence encodes CASSVEQVPSYEQYF.

The chain employs TRBV5-4 and TRBJ1-5, with D unclear. CDR1 SGHNT and CDR2 YYREEE come from the germline V gene (reference sequence). Deletions cut 2 bases from V and 3 bases from J, with 9 bases between. CDR3 length: 14 amino acids. The CDR3 DNA sequence: TGTGCCAGCAGCTTAAGCGGATCCAATCAGCCCCAGCATTTT. Protein product: CASSLSGSNQPQHF.

The CDR3 loop reads CASSLRENTGELFF. CDR3 bases: TGTGCCAGCAGCTTAAGAGAGAACACCGGGGAGCTGTTTTTT. The chain combines TRBV7-9 with TRBJ2-2; D is uncertain. Germline V gene data show CDR1 as SEHNR and CDR2 as FQNEAQ (reference sequence). This CDR3 contains 14 residues. Trimming stripped 2 bases from V and 1 base from J, with 5 bases between.

This clone was picked up a small number of times. The chain couples TRBV11-1 to TRBJ2-5; a possible D gene is TRBD2 (5 bases). The CDR3 sequence is 15 residues long. The germline V gene encodes CDR1 SGHAT and CDR2 FQDESV (reference sequence). V was shortened by 3 bases and J by 1 base, with 12 bases between the two germline ends. The CDR3 DNA is TGTGCCAGCAGCTTTAGCGCGAGGACCCAAGAGACCCAGTACTTC. Translation gives CASSFSARTQETQYF.

CDR3 in amino acids: CASRHQDRSLMYQETQYF. CDR3 DNA: TGTGCCAGCAGACACCAGGACAGGAGCCTTATGTACCAAGAGACCCAGTACTTC. This chain joins TRBV2 and TRBJ2-5, with TRBD1 matching 7 bases. The CDR3 sequence is 18 residues long. The ends lost 6 bases at V and 0 bases at J; junction bases unmatched: 16. CDR1 is SNHLY, CDR2 FYNNEI, per germline.

The rearrangement links TRBV5-1 to TRBJ2-1; D is undetermined. From germline, CDR1 is SGHRS and CDR2 YFSETQ. CDR3 length: 15 amino acids. V shed 0 bases and J shed 5 bases, with 12 bases lying between them. This CDR3 reads CASSLERRIHNEQFF. The CDR3, as DNA: TGCGCCAGCAGCTTGGAGCGAAGGATCCACAATGAGCAGTTCTTC.

In its sample, this clone was seen many times. The V and J genes are TRBV5-4 and TRBJ2-7, with TRBD2 as a possible D gene (5 bases). CDR3 size: 14 residues. V shed 4 bases and J shed 12 bases, with 23 bases lying between them. Germline values: CDR1 SGHNT, CDR2 YYREEE (reference sequence). This CDR3 is CASSQDRDQPSRYF. The CDR3 DNA is TGTGCCAGCAGCCAGGACCGGGATCAACCCAGTCGGTACTTC.

This chain connects TRBV7-9 to TRBJ2-7; TRBD2 matches 15 bases. The CDR3 length is 17 residues. Germline CDR1 is SEHNR and CDR2 is FQNEAQ (reference sequence). With 5 bases clipped from V and 4 bases from J, the junction kept 9 bases outside the gene matches. The CDR3 is CASSQGTSGRIPYEQYF. The CDR3 DNA sequence: TGTGCCAGCAGCCAAGGGACTAGCGGGAGGATTCCGTACGAGCAGTACTTC. Using reference TRBV7-9 and TRBJ2-7 for the parts outside the CDR3, the full variable domain is DTGVSQNPRHKITKRGQNVTFRCDPISEHNRLYWYRQTLGQGPEFLTYFQNEAQLEKSRLLSDRFSAERPKGSFSTLEIQRTEQGDSAMYLCASSQGTSGRIPYEQYFGPGTRLTVT.

As to this clone: Other nucleotide sequences from this sample produce the same CDR3. The chain employs TRBV6-1 and TRBJ2-7; D may be TRBD1 (5 bases). Trimming removed 1 base from V and 0 bases from J, with 7 bases in between. The CDR3 sequence is 14 residues long. The V gene's germline CDR1 is MNHNS and CDR2 SASEGT. CDR3 loop: CASSEGQGSYEQYF. For the CDR3, the DNA is TGTGCCAGCAGTGAAGGGCAGGGCTCCTACGAGCAGTACTTC.

The chain recombines TRBV7-9 with TRBJ2-5, with TRBD2 matching 8 bases. This CDR3 is 15 amino acids long. V lost 2 bases and J lost 2; bases outside the gene matches: 4. The germline V gene encodes CDR1 SEHNR and CDR2 FQNEAQ (reference sequence). CDR3 bases: TGTGCCAGCAGCTTAAGTGGCGGGGGGCAAGAGACCCAGTACTTC. Encoded protein: CASSLSGGGQETQYF.

This clone was seen a few times. Other DNA variants within this sample encode the same CDR3. The CDR3 coding sequence is TGTGCCAGCAGCTTACAGGGTAACACTGAAGCTTTCTTT. Translating it yields CASSLQGNTEAFF. The chain links TRBV7-2 to TRBJ1-1; maybe TRBD1 (5 bases). Trimming stripped 2 bases from V and 2 bases from J, with 6 bases between. This CDR3 region has 13 residues. Germline loops: CDR1 SGHTA, CDR2 FQGNSA.

Details on this clone: This same CDR3 is encoded by further DNA sequences in the sample. The chain has TRBV11-2 and TRBJ2-1; perhaps TRBD2 as D (5 bases). The CDR3 runs to 15 residues. Germline CDR1 is SGHAT and CDR2 is FQNNGV. V lost 1 base to trimming and J lost 0 bases, with 7 bases between them. CDR3 region: CASSLGGSSYNEQFF. The CDR3 DNA reads as TGTGCCAGCAGCTTAGGAGGGAGCTCCTACAATGAGCAGTTCTTC.

This clone has a handful of counts. The chain combines TRBV4-1 with TRBJ2-1; TRBD2 matches at 8 bases. Per germline, CDR1 MGHRA and CDR2 YSYEKL. V lost 2 bases, J lost 6 bases, and 6 bases stayed unmatched. The CDR3 has 15 residues. CDR3 coding DNA: TGCGCCAGCAGCCAAATTGCGGGAGGTCTCAATGAGCAGTTCTTC. It codes for CASSQIAGGLNEQFF.

Only a few counts were recorded for this clone. The J gene is TRBJ2-1, the V gene TRBV20-1; no definite D call. Trimming pared 7 bases from V and 9 bases from J, leaving 10 bases between. Germline V gene sequence: CDR1 DFQATT, CDR2 SNEGSKA (reference sequence). CDR3 length equals 10 residues. CDR3 sequence: CSVERLEQFF. CDR3 in DNA: TGCAGTGTGGAGCGACTTGAGCAGTTCTTC.

The chain uses TRBV7-9 and TRBJ2-3; D remains ambiguous. This CDR3 comprises 11 residues. Trimming left V 5 bases short and J 5 bases short, with 5 bases between. Looked up from germline, CDR1 is SEHNR and CDR2 is FQNEAQ (reference sequence). The CDR3 region is CASSHLDTQYF. The DNA of the CDR3 is TGTGCCAGCAGCCACTTAGATACGCAGTATTTT.

This clone showed up just a few times. The V gene is TRBV7-9, the J gene TRBJ1-2, with 9 bases fitting TRBD1. The CDR3 has 15 residues. Germline V gene sequence: CDR1 SEHNR, CDR2 FQNEAQ (reference sequence). The junction had 5 bases not matched to a gene; V was cut back by 1 base and J by 5 bases. CDR3 amino acids: CASSLDVGTGYGYTF. The CDR3 nucleotides read TGTGCCAGCAGCTTAGACGTCGGGACAGGGTATGGCTACACCTTC. The full variable domain, rest sourced from reference TRBV7-9 and TRBJ1-2, is DTGVSQNPRHKITKRGQNVTFRCDPISEHNRLYWYRQTLGQGPEFLTYFQNEAQLEKSRLLSDRFSAERPKGSFSTLEIQRTEQGDSAMYLCASSLDVGTGYGYTFGSGTRLTVV.

This clone was recorded at least ten times. The chain recombines TRBV15 with TRBJ2-5; TRBD2 is a possible D gene (6 bases). The V end was cut by 1 base, the J end by 5 bases, with 11 bases between. Germline values: CDR1 LNHNV, CDR2 YYDKDF (reference sequence). This CDR3 has 14 amino acids. CDR3 in amino acids: CATSRGSGGETQYF. CDR3 nucleotides: TGTGCCACCAGCAGAGGTAGTGGGGGGGAGACCCAGTACTTC.

CDR3 in DNA: TGTGCCAGCAGGAGAGCGGGAGGCTACAATGAGCAGTTCTTC. It yields the protein CASRRAGGYNEQFF. V gene TRBV2 combines with J gene TRBJ2-1; 9 bases line up with TRBD2. The V and J ends lost 6 bases and 3 bases, in that order; junction bases with no gene match: 3. CDR1 and CDR2 from the germline V gene are SNHLY and FYNNEI. The CDR3 has 14 amino acids.

The CDR3 spells CAISKPGTEETQYF. The CDR3 DNA reads as TGTGCCATCAGTAAACCCGGGACAGAAGAGACCCAGTACTTC. This rearrangement joins TRBV10-3 to TRBJ2-5; 7 bases are shared with TRBD1. The V and J ends lost 5 bases and 3 bases, in that order; junction bases with no gene match: 6. CDR1 is ENHRY, CDR2 SYGVKD, per germline. The CDR3 consists of 14 residues.

This chain links TRBV30 with TRBJ2-7; the D is unclear. Trimming stripped 1 base from V and 2 bases from J, with 15 bases between. Germline V gives CDR1 GTSNPN, CDR2 SVGIG (reference sequence). There are 15 residues in the CDR3. The CDR3 DNA reads as TGTGCCTGGAGTGCCCCGAGGTTGGTCACCTACGAGCAGTACTTC. This codes for CAWSAPRLVTYEQYF. Full variable domain (remainder filled in from reference TRBV30 and TRBJ2-7): SQTIHQWPATLVQPVGSPLSLECTVEGTSNPNLYWYRQAAGRGLQLLFYSVGIGQISSEVPQNLSASRPQDRQFILSSKKLLLSDSGFYLCAWSAPRLVTYEQYFGPGTRLTVT.

J is TRBJ1-2 and V is TRBV6-5, with 9 bases that match TRBD1. Germline CDR1 is MNHEY and CDR2 is SVGAGI. The CDR3 has 16 residues. V shed 4 bases, J shed 8 bases, and the junction held 14 bases outside the gene matches. The CDR3 DNA reads TGTGCCAGCAGTTCGCCCCCGGACAGGGGTGCGAGAGGCTACACCTTC. Protein product: CASSSPPDRGARGYTF.

The genes are TRBV6-4 and TRBJ1-2, with D unclear. The germline V gene has CDR1 MRHNA and CDR2 SNTAGT. Trimming shortened V by 0 bases and J by 4 bases, and 12 bases separated the two germline ends. The CDR3 covers 15 residues. DNA for the CDR3: TGTGCCAGCAGTGACTCCGGGGTACTAGGCTATGGCTACACCTTC. Translated, it gives CASSDSGVLGYGYTF.

This clone occurred a few times. The chain links TRBV7-2 to TRBJ2-1, with a weak D call TRBD1 (5 bases). There are 15 residues in the CDR3. Germline assignment: CDR1 SGHTA and CDR2 FQGNSA. Deletions cut 4 bases from V and 0 bases from J, with 10 bases between. The CDR3 nucleotides read TGTGCCAGCAGCTCCCAGGGTGGCTCCTACAATGAGCAGTTCTTC. Translated: CASSSQGGSYNEQFF.

The V and J genes are TRBV5-1 and TRBJ2-3; TRBD2 matches 10 bases. The length of the CDR3 is 14 residues. CDR1 is SGHRS, CDR2 YFSETQ, per germline. J was trimmed by 5 bases and V by 1 base; bases with no gene match: 1. CDR3 loop: CASSLSSGRDTQYF. CDR3 DNA: TGCGCCAGCAGCTTGTCTAGCGGGAGAGATACGCAGTATTTT.

The chain employs TRBV9 and TRBJ2-5, with D tentatively TRBD2 (6 bases). Gene TRBJ2-7 matches the end of the DNA better, so the J call may be wrong. The CDR3 runs to 14 residues. Germline-derived CDR1 and CDR2 are SGDLS and YYNGEE. CDR3 DNA: TGTGCCAGCAGCCCGGCGGGGAGCTCCTACGAGCAGTACTTC. Translation: CASSPAGSSYEQYF.